The text below deals with one T cell receptor (beta chain). The libraries were made with immunoSEQ v3.0 at survey level. Assay used: immunoSEQ multiplex PCR; TCRdb lists only in-frame clones, some missing. The data hold approximately 27,000 clones, with over 85% observed a single time. This sample is part of a study of long-term antiretroviral therapy in people with HIV. V lost 2 bases and J lost 1, with 9 bases in between. The CDR3 is 16 amino acids. Germline-derived CDR1 and CDR2 are LNHNV and YYDKDF (reference sequence). The chain employs TRBV15 and TRBJ2-6; unclear D gene. This TCR was sampled from a woman aged 18-29 years with HIV. The sample in question was unsorted PBMCs, obtained 1.8 years after starting antiretroviral therapy. The CDR3: CATSRITKSGANVLTF. CDR3 sequence (DNA): TGTGCCACCAGCAGAATAACTAAGTCTGGGGCCAACGTCCTGACTTTC.